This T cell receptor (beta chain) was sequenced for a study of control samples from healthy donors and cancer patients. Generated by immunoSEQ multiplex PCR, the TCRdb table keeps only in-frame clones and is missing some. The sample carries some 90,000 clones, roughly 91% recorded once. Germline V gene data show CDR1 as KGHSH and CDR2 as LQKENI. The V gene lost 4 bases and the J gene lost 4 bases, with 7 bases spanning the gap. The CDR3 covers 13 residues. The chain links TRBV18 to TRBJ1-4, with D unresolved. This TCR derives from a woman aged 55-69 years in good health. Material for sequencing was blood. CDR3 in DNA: TGTGCCAGCTCACAGGGCCTTAATGAAAAACTGTTTTTT. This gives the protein CASSQGLNEKLFF.